These 11 T cell receptor beta chains were sequenced from one sample in a study of blood T cell repertoires in COVID-19. Using immunoSEQ multiplex PCR, the repertoire was profiled, and TCRdb retains in-frame clones only, with some absent. This table has some 97,000 clones, around four fifths appearing once. The specimen was peripheral blood. These TCRs come from a man aged 65-85 years with active or convalescent COVID-19.

In DNA form, the CDR3 reads TGTGCCAGCAGCCAACGGTACAATGAGCAGTTCTTC. Protein sequence: CASSQRYNEQFF. J is TRBJ2-1 and V is TRBV14; D is undetermined. CDR3 size: 12 residues. The germline V gene has CDR1 SGHDN and CDR2 FVKESK. V lost 2 bases, J lost 4 bases, and 3 bases lay in between.

V and J are TRBV27 and TRBJ2-1, with D perhaps TRBD1 (5 bases). This CDR3 contains 15 residues. The V and J ends lost 6 bases and 8 bases respectively, with 20 bases between them. Germline values: CDR1 MNHEY, CDR2 SMNVEV (reference sequence). In nucleotides, the CDR3 is TGTGCCAGCAGAACAGGACCCTGGATGTTCGATGAGCAGTTCTTC. Its translation: CASRTGPWMFDEQFF.

The CDR3: CASSLSRGDSKNEKLFF. CDR3 coding DNA: TGTGCCAGCAGTTTATCGCGGGGGGACAGCAAAAATGAAAAACTGTTTTTT. The chain joins TRBV27 to TRBJ1-4; 7 positions match TRBD1. Germline CDR1 and CDR2: MNHEY and SMNVEV (reference sequence). CDR3 length equals 17 residues. Trimming at V came to 0 bases and at J to 5 bases, leaving 9 bases not matched to a gene. Full variable domain (remainder filled in from reference TRBV27 and TRBJ1-4): EAQVTQNPRYLITVTGKKLTVTCSQNMNHEYMSWYRQDPGLGLRQIYYSMNVEVTDKGDVPEGYKVSRKEKRNFPLILESPSPNQTSLYFCASSLSRGDSKNEKLFFGSGTQLSVL.

The chain employs TRBV5-6 and TRBJ2-1; a weak D match, TRBD2 (6 bases). Germline CDR1 is SGHDT and CDR2 is YYEEEE. Trimming pared 4 bases from V and 0 bases from J, leaving 14 bases between. This CDR3 spans 16 amino acids. The DNA of the CDR3 is TGTGCCAGCAGCGGCATAGCGGAGAGCTCCTACAATGAGCAGTTCTTC. This codes for CASSGIAESSYNEQFF.

The chain carries TRBV24-1 and TRBJ2-3, with 7 positions matching TRBD1. Germline CDR1 and CDR2: KGHDR and SFDVKD. The CDR3 totals 20 residues. The V and J ends lost 6 bases and 0 bases, in that order; junction bases with no gene match: 20. The CDR3 is CATSLSQGQRIISSTDTQYF. Written as DNA, the CDR3 is TGTGCCACCAGTCTTTCCCAGGGACAGCGAATTATATCTAGCACAGATACGCAGTATTTT.

The gene calls are TRBV14 and TRBJ1-2, with 9 bases lining up with TRBD1. The V segment lost 4 bases and the J segment 4 bases; nucleotides outside the gene matches: 4. The germline V gene has CDR1 SGHDN and CDR2 FVKESK. The CDR3 covers 14 residues. CDR3 DNA: TGTGCCAGCAGCCCCACAGGGGGCGGCTATGGCTACACCTTC. Its protein is CASSPTGGGYGYTF.

The chain employs TRBV11-2 and TRBJ1-2; tentative D call: TRBD1 (6 bases). Trimming removed 4 bases at V and 4 bases at J, with 10 bases between. The CDR3 totals 13 residues. Germline loops: CDR1 SGHAT, CDR2 FQNNGV. DNA of the CDR3: TGTGCCAGCAGCTCGGACAGTTCCTATGGCTACACCTTC. Residues: CASSSDSSYGYTF.

The chain joins TRBV5-1 to TRBJ2-3, with D tentatively TRBD2 (5 bases). The CDR3 totals 15 residues. Germline CDR1 reads SGHRS; CDR2 reads YFSETQ. The V end lost 0 bases, the J end lost 2 bases, and 10 bases lay between the germline ends. The CDR3 protein is CASSLGAVLTDTQYF. The CDR3 DNA sequence: TGCGCCAGCAGCTTGGGAGCGGTCCTCACAGATACGCAGTATTTT. Based on the CDR3 plus reference TRBV5-1 and TRBJ2-3, the full variable domain is KAGVTQTPRYLIKTRGQQVTLSCSPISGHRSVSWYQQTPGQGLQFLFEYFSETQRNKGNFPGRFSGRQFSNSRSEMNVSTLELGDSALYLCASSLGAVLTDTQYFGPGTRLTVL.

The chain combines TRBV6-5 with TRBJ2-3, with D tentatively TRBD2 (6 bases). The V end lost 8 bases, the J end lost 6 bases, and 15 bases lay between the germline ends. Germline assignment: CDR1 MNHEY and CDR2 SVGAGI. The CDR3 totals 13 residues. The CDR3 here is CASVGTGVDTQYF. CDR3 coding DNA: TGTGCCAGCGTCGGAACGGGGGTTGATACGCAGTATTTT.

This clone has more than one count but fewer than ten. The V and J genes are TRBV2 and TRBJ2-7; 10 bases fit TRBD1. Germline lookup yields CDR1 SNHLY and CDR2 FYNNEI. The CDR3 totals 14 residues. V dropped 4 bases and J dropped 5; count of bases not matched to a gene: 5. The CDR3 loop is CASSALTGGHEQYF. DNA of the CDR3: TGTGCCAGCAGTGCATTGACAGGGGGCCACGAGCAGTACTTC.

The V gene is TRBV15, the J gene TRBJ2-1, with 12 bases matching TRBD2. Germline CDR1 is LNHNV and CDR2 is YYDKDF (reference sequence). After removal of 4 bases from V and 5 bases from J, the junction contained 3 bases not matched to a gene. The CDR3 contains 15 residues. This chain's CDR3 is CATSIRLAGDNEQFF. CDR3 nucleotides: TGTGCCACCAGCATCCGACTAGCGGGGGACAATGAGCAGTTCTTC. The full variable domain, in which reference TRBV15 and TRBJ2-1 provide the parts outside the CDR3, is DAMVIQNPRYQVTQFGKPVTLSCSQTLNHNVMYWYQQKSSQAPKLLFHYYDKDFNNEADTPDNFQSRRPNTSFCFLDIRSPGLGDTAMYLCATSIRLAGDNEQFFGPGTRLTVL.